Sequencing of this TCR beta chain was carried out in a study of persistence of HIV-infected CD4 T cells (dated by TCRdb to the early 2020s). Looking at the study overall: CMV- and HIV-1 Gag-responding CD4+ T cells were isolated from ART-treated individuals so that antigen-driven clonal expansion of HIV-1-infected cells could be examined. The median time participants had been on suppressive ART was 7 to 9 years. Peripheral blood samples of up to about 180 mL were collected at multiple time points, except for a couple of participants, who underwent leukapheresis at a single time point. The clonality of all cells in each sorted population was measured by TCRbeta sequencing, and the clonality of infected cells was measured by proviral sequencing. Cross-participant TCR cluster analysis included 8 participants for CMV and more than five participants for Gag.

The meaning of the sample's treatment or condition label: suppressive antiretroviral therapy. Lysates of CMV-infected fibroblasts at roughly 9.6 ug/mL were used to stimulate the cells. Memory populations depleted of antigen-responding cells were obtained by sorting nonresponding CD40L-negative CD69-negative CD45RO-high memory CD4+ T cells. HIV-1-infected adults in whom suppressive ART had been started during chronic infection were enrolled as participants. For at least 4 years, participants had undetectable plasma HIV-1 RNA, below 50 copies/mL. To be included, participants needed a CD4+ T cell count above 400 cells/uL and a positive CMV serology. Before stimulation, PBMCs were isolated using density centrifugation and then depleted of CD8+ T cells. CD8-depleted PBMCs were stimulated for around 20 hours with anti-CD28/CD49d costimulation, CD40-blocking antibody and enfuvirtide to prevent new infections. Sorting was done on either a Beckman Coulter MoFlo Legacy or an XDP sorter, and propidium iodide was used to exclude dead cells. The QIAamp DNA Mini Kit was used for genomic DNA extraction from samples above one million cells, and the Quick-DNA Microprep Kit was used otherwise.

In the case of this clone: Its binding antigen is unknown. Per-base quality was not reported, and no clone a single base away is much larger than it.

The V and J ends are trimmed by 0 bases and 0 bases, leaving 7 bases between them. Including the terminal cysteine and phenylalanine, the CDR3 comprises 16 residues. Only the CDR3 part of the read is kept: 48 bases, read in frame from the first base. From the germline V gene, CDR1 is SGHRS and CDR2 is YFSETQ. The immunoSEQ hsTCRB assay version 4, run in survey mode, was used to sequence TCRbeta repertoires from genomic DNA. Genomic DNA was diluted to approximately 11 ng/uL, and up to 1 ug per sample was used for TCRbeta sequencing. On the study's bioinformatics: TCRbeta data analysis was done in ImmunoSeq Analyzer 3.0, and diversity was calculated on productive nucleotide rearrangements. Using the Immunarch R package, lower-bound TCR diversity was estimated with the improved Chao index and clonality was estimated with the Gini coefficient. Different nucleotide rearrangements encoding the same CDR3beta amino acid sequence were counted as distinct clonotypes. Differential abundance analysis identified TCRbeta sequences significantly enriched in antigen-responding cells relative to anti-CD3/anti-CD28-activated cells. Using predicted peptide-MHC specificity as the basis, GLIPH2 grouped TCRs into clusters, both for each participant individually and for the merged data sets that combined participants. TCRdb limited this immuneACCESS table to in-frame rearrangements with V and J called. A share of clones is missing; checked studies link under half to unresolved V genes, and the rest is unexplained. V and J calls and clone size follow that table, whereas D and trimming were derived from the DNA. Counted in this sample were fewer than 40,000 clones; 80% to 90% of them appeared once. About 0.83% of the sample is in the top ten clones.

The research as a whole found: Antigen-responding cells were enriched for expanded CDR3beta sequences that were degenerate, which suggests that CD4+ responses to CMV and Gag underwent convergent selection. A correlation was observed between TCR oligoclonality and proviral oligoclonality within the same sorted populations. Restriction of bulk TCR analyses to the rare CMV-responding cells that actually carried HIV-1 proviruses was not possible. Significantly lower TCRbeta richness was observed in CMV- and Gag-responding cells than in anti-CD3/anti-CD28-responding cells, and higher oligoclonality was observed in CMV-responding cells than in CD3/CD28-stimulated and Gag-responding cells. Few individuals were included in the study, and only a limited range of antigens was tested.

The sequence came from an adult man with HIV who was CMV-seropositive. This material consisted of CD4+ T cells sorted from PBMCs after approximately 19-hour stimulation, taken from a patient who received antiretroviral therapy. The sample's cell subset or site label, decoded: CD40L-CD69- CD45RO-high memory CD4 T cells not responding to CMV lysate. The sequence joins TRBV5-1 to TRBJ2-6; the D gene remains uncertain. The CDR3 sequence is CASSLGDVSGANVLTF. Read as DNA, the sequence is TGCGCCAGCAGCTTGGGTGACGTCTCTGGGGCCAACGTCCTGACTTTC.